The entry below gives a single TCR beta chain sequence along with its context. This sample stems from a study of CD8+ T cells in alopecia areata. CD4+ cells underwent sorting into CD25+CD127- cells for four or five patients. Extracted RNA was reverse transcribed into cDNA, the sequencing template. Produced via immunoSEQ multiplex PCR; TCRdb's table is partial and in-frame only. The sample carries about 14,000 clones, 50% to 60% recorded once. The CDR3 is made up of 17 amino acids. The V and J ends lost 6 bases and 5 bases, in that order; junction bases with no gene match: 13. Germline V gives CDR1 MDHEN, CDR2 SYDVKM.

The chain is built from TRBV28 and TRBJ2-1, with 10 bases that match TRBD2. Sequencing was carried out using CD4+ Tregs sorted from blood. This receptor was obtained from a human donor with alopecia areata. CDR3 region: CASSQLAGVPLNNEQFF. The CDR3 bases are TGTGCCAGCAGCCAGCTAGCGGGAGTACCCCTTAACAATGAGCAGTTCTTC.